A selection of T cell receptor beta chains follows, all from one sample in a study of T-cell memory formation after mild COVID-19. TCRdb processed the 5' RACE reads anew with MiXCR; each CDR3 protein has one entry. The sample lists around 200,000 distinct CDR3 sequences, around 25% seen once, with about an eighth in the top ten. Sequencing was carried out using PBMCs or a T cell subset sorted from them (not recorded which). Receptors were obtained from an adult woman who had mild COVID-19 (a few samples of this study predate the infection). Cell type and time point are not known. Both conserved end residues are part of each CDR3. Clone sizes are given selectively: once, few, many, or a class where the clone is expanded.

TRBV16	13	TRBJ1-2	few	CASSQFPSYGYTF
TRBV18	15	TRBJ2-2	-	CASSRARGNTGELFF
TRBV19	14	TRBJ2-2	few	CASRNQGAIGELFF
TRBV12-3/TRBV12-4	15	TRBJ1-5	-	CASSLSGAQNQPQHF
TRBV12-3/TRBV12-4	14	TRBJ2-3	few	CASSRYTAADTQYF
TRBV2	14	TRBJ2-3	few	CASSENGGADTQYF
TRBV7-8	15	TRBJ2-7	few	CASSTRGGLSYEQYF
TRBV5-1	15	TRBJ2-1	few	CASSGTGGSHNEQFF
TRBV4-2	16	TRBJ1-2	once	CASSQVVNEQTYGYTF
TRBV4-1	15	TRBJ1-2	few	CASSQEVVSDYGYTF
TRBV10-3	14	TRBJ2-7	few	CAIRDGTGGGEQYF
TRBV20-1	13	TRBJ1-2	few	CSAPPGQGYGYTF
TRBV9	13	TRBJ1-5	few	CASSVATGQPQHF
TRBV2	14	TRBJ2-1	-	CASTLGTSPGGSFF
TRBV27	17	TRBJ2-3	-	CASSLSARGTYTDTQYF
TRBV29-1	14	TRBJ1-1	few	CSVIPDTGTSEAFF
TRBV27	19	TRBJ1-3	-	CASSQTDRVPPFSGNTIYF
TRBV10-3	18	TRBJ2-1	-	CAIRNPASVAGGHNEQFF
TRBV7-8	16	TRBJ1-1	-	CASREQPGRGDTEAFF
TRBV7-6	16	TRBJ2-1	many	CASSSSSGSSYNEQFF
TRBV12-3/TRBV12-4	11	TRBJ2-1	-	CASSSLYEQFF
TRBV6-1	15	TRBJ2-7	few	CASSQRASGSYEQYF
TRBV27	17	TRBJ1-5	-	CASSPHSTGRGNQPQHF
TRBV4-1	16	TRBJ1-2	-	CASSQGGTGANYGYTF
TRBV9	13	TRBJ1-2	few	CASSPGQPYGYTF
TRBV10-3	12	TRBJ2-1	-	CAISGQSNEQFF
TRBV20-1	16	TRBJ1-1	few	CSARAGGLPPKTEAFF
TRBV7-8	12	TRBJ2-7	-	CASSSNSGEQYF
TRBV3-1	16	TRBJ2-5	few	CASSRPLAAWRETQYF
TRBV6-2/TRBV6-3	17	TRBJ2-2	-	CASSLYPTSGDTGELFF
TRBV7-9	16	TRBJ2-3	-	CASSTGTSGRADTQYF
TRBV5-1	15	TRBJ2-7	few	CASSLAAGLSYEQYF
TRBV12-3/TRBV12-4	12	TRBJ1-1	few	CASSPRAARPFF
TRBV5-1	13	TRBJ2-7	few	CASSPAFGDVQYF
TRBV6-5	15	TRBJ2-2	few	CASLDGGSPTGELFF
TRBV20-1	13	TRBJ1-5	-	CSASAGGNQPQHF
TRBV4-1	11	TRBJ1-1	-	CASSQGSEAFF
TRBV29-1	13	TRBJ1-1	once	CSVAITGITEAFF
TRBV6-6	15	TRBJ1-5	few	CASSYSIRGSQPQHF
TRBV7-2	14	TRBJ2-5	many	CASSLAGRGETQYF
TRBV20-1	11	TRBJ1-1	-	CSATRQAEAFF
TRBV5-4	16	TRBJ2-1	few	CASSPGGAGDYNEQFF
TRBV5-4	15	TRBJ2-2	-	CASSDIGLTTGELFF
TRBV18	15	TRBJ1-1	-	CASSPDRARGTEAFF
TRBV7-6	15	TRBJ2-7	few	CASSLEAGGPDEQYF
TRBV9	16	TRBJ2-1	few	CASSVAVAGRYNEQFF
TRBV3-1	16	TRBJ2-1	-	CASSQHYNRDRVVQFF
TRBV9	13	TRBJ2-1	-	CASSQGDLAEQFF
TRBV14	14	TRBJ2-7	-	CASSPRTGMFEQYF
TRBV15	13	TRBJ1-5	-	CATSRERVQPQHF
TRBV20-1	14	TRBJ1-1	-	CSALAAGPNTEAFF
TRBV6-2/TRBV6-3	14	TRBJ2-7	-	CASRRPGGLGEQYF